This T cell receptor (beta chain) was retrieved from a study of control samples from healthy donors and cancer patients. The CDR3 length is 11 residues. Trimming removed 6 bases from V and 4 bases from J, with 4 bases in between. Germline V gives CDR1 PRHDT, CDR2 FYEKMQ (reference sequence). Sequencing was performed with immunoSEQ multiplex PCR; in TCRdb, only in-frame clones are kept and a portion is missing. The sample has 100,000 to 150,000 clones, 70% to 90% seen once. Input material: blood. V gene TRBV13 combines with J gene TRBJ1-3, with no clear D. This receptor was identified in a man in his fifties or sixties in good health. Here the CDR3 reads CASSEGNTIYF. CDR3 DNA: TGTGCCAGCAGTGAGGGAAACACCATATATTTT.